This T cell receptor (beta chain) was observed in a study of T cells in Graves' hyperthyroidism and ophthalmopathy. Thyroid ultrasound and orbital computed tomography, with clinical symptoms and serum thyroxine and TRAb, informed diagnoses. Using around 10 ml of fresh peripheral blood, PBMCs were prepared. V was cut by 6 bases and J by 8 bases, with 20 bases left in between. CDR3 length: 16 residues. CDR1 and CDR2 from the germline V gene are MDHEN and SYDVKM. On this clonotype itself: Being one base from a much bigger clone, this may be a read error. No conserved phenylalanine or tryptophan ends this CDR3, so it is likely a read error.

RNA transcripts yielded amplified TCR beta CDR3 regions. The HTBI set primed first-round TCR CDR3 RT-PCR. TCRdb processed the multiplex PCR reads anew with MiXCR; each CDR3 protein has one entry. This table has 400,000 or so distinct CDR3 sequences, 14% appearing once. V and J are TRBV28 and TRBJ1-6; D is undetermined. Sequencing was done on a sample of blood. This TCR was sampled from a woman in her twenties or thirties with Graves' ophthalmopathy. The CDR3 protein is CASSSGGLASYSPLHI. The CDR3 bases are TGTGCCAGCAGCTCCGGCGGATTAGCCTCCTATTCACCCCTCCACATT.